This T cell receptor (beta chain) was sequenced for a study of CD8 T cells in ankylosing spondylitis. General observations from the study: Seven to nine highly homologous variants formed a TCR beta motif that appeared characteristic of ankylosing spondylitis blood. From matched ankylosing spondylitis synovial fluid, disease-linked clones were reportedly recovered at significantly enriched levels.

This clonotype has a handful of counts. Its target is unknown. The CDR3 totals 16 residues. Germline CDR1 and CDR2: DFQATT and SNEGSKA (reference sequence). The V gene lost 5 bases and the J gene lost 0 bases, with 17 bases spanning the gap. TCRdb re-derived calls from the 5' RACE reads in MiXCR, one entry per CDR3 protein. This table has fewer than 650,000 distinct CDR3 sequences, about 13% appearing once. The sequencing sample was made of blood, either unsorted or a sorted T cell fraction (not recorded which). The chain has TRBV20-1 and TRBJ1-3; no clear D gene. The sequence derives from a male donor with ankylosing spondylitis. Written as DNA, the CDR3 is TGCAGTGCTGGCCCTTTCAGTTCACACTCTGGAAACACCATATATTTT. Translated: CSAGPFSSHSGNTIYF.